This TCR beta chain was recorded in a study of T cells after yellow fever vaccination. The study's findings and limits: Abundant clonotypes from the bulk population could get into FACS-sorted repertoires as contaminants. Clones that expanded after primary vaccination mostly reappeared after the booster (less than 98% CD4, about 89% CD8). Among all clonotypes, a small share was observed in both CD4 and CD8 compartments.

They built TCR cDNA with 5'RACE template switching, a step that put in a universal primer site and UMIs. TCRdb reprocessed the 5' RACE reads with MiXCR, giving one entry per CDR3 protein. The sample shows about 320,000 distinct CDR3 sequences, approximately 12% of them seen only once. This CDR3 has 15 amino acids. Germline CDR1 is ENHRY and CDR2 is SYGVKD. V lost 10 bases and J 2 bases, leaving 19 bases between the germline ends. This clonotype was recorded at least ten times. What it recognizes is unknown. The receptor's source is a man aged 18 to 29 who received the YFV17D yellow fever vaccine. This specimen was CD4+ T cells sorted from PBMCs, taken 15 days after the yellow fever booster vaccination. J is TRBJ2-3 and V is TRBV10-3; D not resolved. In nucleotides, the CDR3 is TGTGCCACCCAGACCTCACAAGGAAACACAGATACGCAGTATTTT. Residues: CATQTSQGNTDTQYF.